One sample yielded the 18 T cell receptor beta chains listed below, sequenced in a study of cytomegalovirus exposure and HLA in healthy donors. The protocol was immunoSEQ multiplex PCR, while the TCRdb copy is restricted to in-frame clones and leaves out a portion. The data hold some 68,000 clones, with roughly 97% observed a single time. The material sequenced was PBMCs. The receptors here all came from a man younger than 30 in good health and CMV-seronegative.

This chain connects TRBV28 to TRBJ1-2; possible D gene TRBD1, 5 bases. The CDR3 length is 14 residues. Germline assignment: CDR1 MDHEN and CDR2 SYDVKM. V shed 2 bases and J shed 5 bases, with 12 bases lying between them. As DNA, the CDR3 is TGTGCCAGCAGTTTACGGGGGTTAGGGTATGGCTACACCTTC. Translated: CASSLRGLGYGYTF.

The rearrangement uses TRBV5-5 and TRBJ2-2, with no clear D. V dropped 0 bases and J dropped 1 base, with 7 bases sitting between them. This CDR3 is 15 amino acids long. Looked up from germline, CDR1 is SGHKS and CDR2 is YYEKEE (reference sequence). The CDR3 spells CASSLGRMNTGELFF. CDR3 coding DNA: TGTGCCAGCAGCTTGGGCAGAATGAACACCGGGGAGCTGTTTTTT.

This chain links TRBV18 with TRBJ2-7; 9 nucleotides line up with TRBD1. This CDR3 is built from 14 residues. Trimming at V came to 6 bases and at J to 9 bases, leaving 12 bases not matched to a gene. The germline gives CDR1 KGHSH, CDR2 LQKENI. The CDR3 region has the DNA TGTGCCAGCTCCCCCCGGGACAGGGAAGATGTGCAGTACTTC. Its protein product is CASSPRDREDVQYF.

The chain employs TRBV6-1 and TRBJ2-7, with unresolved D. This CDR3 spans 12 amino acids. Germline CDR1 MNHNS, CDR2 SASEGT. Trimming left V 6 bases short and J 6 bases short, with 12 bases between. CDR3 region: CASRFLESEQYF. Here the CDR3 DNA reads TGTGCCAGCAGATTCCTAGAATCCGAGCAGTACTTC.

The rearrangement joins TRBV28 to TRBJ1-2; D is possibly TRBD1 (5 bases). Germline CDR1 MDHEN, CDR2 SYDVKM. V lost 2 bases to trimming and J lost 5 bases, with 6 bases between them. The CDR3 sequence is 12 residues long. The CDR3 nucleotides are TGTGCCAGCAGTTTAAGGGGTTATGGCTACACCTTC. As protein: CASSLRGYGYTF.

The gene calls are TRBV2 and TRBJ1-1, with 8 bases fitting TRBD1. V lost 6 bases to trimming and J lost 11 bases; unmatched junction nucleotides: 20. This CDR3 has 16 amino acids. In germline, CDR1 is SNHLY, CDR2 FYNNEI. CDR3 bases: TGTGCCAGCAGAGGAGCCGAGGGACAGGTCGGGGGTTCTGCTTTCTTT. As protein: CASRGAEGQVGGSAFF.

The chain couples TRBV30 to TRBJ2-4, with D possibly matching TRBD2 (5 bases). CDR1 is GTSNPN, CDR2 SVGIG, per germline (reference sequence). The CDR3 sequence is 15 residues long. The V end was cut by 3 bases, the J end by 8 bases, with 20 bases between. CDR3 DNA: TGTGCCTGGAGCGGACTTTTACCGCCCGACGACATTCAGTACTTC. Residues: CAWSGLLPPDDIQYF.

The chain couples TRBV2 to TRBJ2-2; D may be TRBD1 (5 bases). This CDR3 comprises 15 residues. CDR1 and CDR2 from the germline V gene are SNHLY and FYNNEI. V lost 4 bases and J 1 base, leaving 10 bases between the germline ends. The CDR3 sequence: CASSARQMNTGELFF. The DNA for the CDR3 is TGTGCCAGCAGTGCTCGACAGATGAACACCGGGGAGCTGTTTTTT.

This clone was recorded only once. The chain recombines TRBV19 with TRBJ1-2; D might be TRBD1 (6 bases). Trimming pared 0 bases from V and 6 bases from J, leaving 14 bases between. Germline CDR1 is LNHDA and CDR2 is SQIVND (reference sequence). This CDR3 has 15 amino acids. The chain's CDR3 is CASSIDPTGKDGYTF. DNA of the CDR3: TGTGCCAGTAGTATAGACCCAACAGGGAAGGATGGCTACACCTTC.

The count of this clone is one. The chain combines TRBV9 with TRBJ1-1; D is possibly TRBD1 (6 bases). The CDR3 has 15 residues. Trimming left V 0 bases short and J 3 bases short, with 12 bases between. Germline CDR1 reads SGDLS; CDR2 reads YYNGEE. The CDR3 here is CASSVEGGGDTEAFF. The CDR3 DNA reads TGTGCCAGCAGCGTAGAGGGAGGGGGGGACACTGAAGCTTTCTTT.

The gene calls are TRBV9 and TRBJ1-6; 8 positions match TRBD1. V shed 3 bases, J shed 2 bases, and the junction held 7 bases outside the gene matches. The CDR3 loop spans 17 amino acids. Per germline, CDR1 SGDLS and CDR2 YYNGEE. CDR3: CASSAGQGYTYNSPLHF. CDR3 coding DNA: TGTGCCAGCAGCGCCGGACAGGGTTATACCTATAATTCACCCCTCCACTTT.

V and J are TRBV7-2 and TRBJ1-5, with unresolved D. Germline CDR1 reads SGHTA; CDR2 reads FQGNSA. CDR3 length equals 13 residues. V lost 0 bases, J lost 5 bases, and 5 bases lay in between. DNA of the CDR3: TGTGCCAGCAGCTTAGCTCCCGATCAGCCCCAGCATTTT. This encodes CASSLAPDQPQHF.

The chain combines TRBV7-8 with TRBJ1-5; the match to TRBD1 covers 9 bases. From germline, CDR1 is SGHVS and CDR2 FQNEAQ. The CDR3 runs 19 residues. V lost 0 bases to trimming and J lost 0 bases; unmatched junction nucleotides: 9. CDR3 DNA: TGTGCCAGCAGCTTAGCAACGGGACAGGGTCATTATAGCAATCAGCCCCAGCATTTT. Its translation is CASSLATGQGHYSNQPQHF.

The chain has TRBV4-1 and TRBJ2-2, with D unresolved. Deletions cut 6 bases from V and 8 bases from J, with 13 bases between. The germline gives CDR1 MGHRA, CDR2 YSYEKL. The CDR3 runs 13 residues. CDR3 nucleotide sequence: TGCGCCAGCAGTCATAAAGCAAGTGGGGAGCTGTTTTTT. Encoded protein: CASSHKASGELFF.

This chain connects TRBV9 to TRBJ2-7; TRBD2 matches 13 bases. Per the germline V gene, CDR1 is SGDLS and CDR2 is YYNGEE. The CDR3 runs to 15 residues. Unmatched junction bases numbered 4, after V lost 0 bases and J lost 7 bases. DNA for the CDR3: TGTGCCAGCAGCGTAGGCGCACTAGCGGGAGGGGAGCAGTACTTC. It is translated as CASSVGALAGGEQYF. Full variable domain (rest looked up from reference TRBV9 and TRBJ2-7): DSGVTQTPKHLITATGQRVTLRCSPRSGDLSVYWYQQSLDQGLQFLIQYYNGEERAKGNILERFSAQQFPDLHSELNLSSLELGDSALYFCASSVGALAGGEQYFGPGTRLTVT.

V is TRBV6-5 and J is TRBJ2-1, with a tentative D call TRBD2 (6 bases). Between the trimmed V and J ends, which lost 10 bases and 0 bases, there was a span of 16 bases. The CDR3 is made up of 15 amino acids. Germline assignment: CDR1 MNHEY and CDR2 SVGAGI. The CDR3 region is CATARGFGSYNEQFF. CDR3 DNA: TGTGCCACCGCGCGGGGTTTTGGCTCCTACAATGAGCAGTTCTTC.

The chain is built from TRBV11-2 and TRBJ2-7; 10 positions match TRBD2. Germline V gene data show CDR1 as SGHAT and CDR2 as FQNNGV. V shed 2 bases and J 3 bases; nucleotides not matched to a gene: 10. CDR3 length: 17 amino acids. The CDR3 sequence is CASSLTTGTSAYYEQYF. The CDR3 DNA is TGTGCCAGCAGCTTAACTACCGGGACTAGCGCGTACTACGAGCAGTACTTC. Variable domain in full (rest from reference TRBV11-2 and TRBJ2-7): EAGVAQSPRYKIIEKRQSVAFWCNPISGHATLYWYQQILGQGPKLLIQFQNNGVVDDSQLPKDRFSAERLKGVDSTLKIQPAKLEDSAVYLCASSLTTGTSAYYEQYFGPGTRLTVT.

This clone was found once. This chain connects TRBV27 to TRBJ1-1; 8 positions match TRBD1. Trimming at V came to 6 bases and at J to 4 bases, leaving 7 bases not matched to a gene. CDR1 and CDR2 (germline): MNHEY, SMNVEV (reference sequence). The CDR3 runs to 14 residues. The CDR3 DNA sequence: TGTGCCAGCAGATATCCAGGGGGCAGCACTGAAGCTTTCTTT. Residues: CASRYPGGSTEAFF.